The 32 T cell receptor beta chains given below trace back to one sample, sequenced in a study of blood T cells in healthy people across ages. A second PCR, run for roughly 7 to 11 cycles, used a sample-barcoded 5' primer plus a J-beta primer mix. TCRdb reprocessed the 5' RACE reads via MiXCR and lists one record per CDR3 protein. The data hold about 800,000 distinct CDR3 sequences, with about three fifths observed a single time. Sequencing was done on a sample of blood. These receptors were collected from a man between 25 and 39 years old in good health.

This clonotype was detected only a few times. The chain uses TRBV11-2 and TRBJ2-4; maybe TRBD1 (6 bases). CDR3 length: 14 amino acids. Germline V gives CDR1 SGHAT, CDR2 FQNNGV. With 8 bases removed from V and 0 bases from J, the gap between germline ends came to 11 bases. CDR3 loop: CASSQGTAKNIQYF. CDR3 nucleotides: TGTGCCAGCTCGCAGGGGACAGCCAAAAACATTCAGTACTTC.

The gene calls are TRBV7-9 and TRBJ1-2; the D gene is possibly TRBD1 (6 bases). CDR1 and CDR2 (germline): SEHNR, FQNEAQ (reference sequence). The CDR3 extends over 14 amino acids. V lost 2 bases and J lost 8, with 15 bases in between. The chain's CDR3 is CASSLSGVRGGYTF. The CDR3 DNA sequence: TGTGCCAGCAGCTTATCAGGGGTGCGAGGAGGCTACACCTTC. The variable domain in full, with the rest retrieved from reference TRBV7-9 and TRBJ1-2, is DTGVSQNPRHKITKRGQNVTFRCDPISEHNRLYWYRQTLGQGPEFLTYFQNEAQLEKSRLLSDRFSAERPKGSFSTLEIQRTEQGDSAMYLCASSLSGVRGGYTFGSGTRLTVV.

This clonotype was seen only a few times. The chain is built from TRBV20-1 and TRBJ2-7; weak D call: TRBD1 (6 bases). The CDR3 spans 13 residues. Trimming took 0 bases from V and 3 from J, leaving 9 bases between them. CDR1 is DFQATT, CDR2 SNEGSKA, per germline (reference sequence). CDR3 DNA sequence: TGCAGTGCTAGAGAGTTAGGGGGCTACGAGCAGTACTTC. Translated: CSARELGGYEQYF.

DNA of the CDR3: TGCAGTGCTGGGAAACAGACAGGGGCCTATAATTCACCCCTCCACTTT. This translates into CSAGKQTGAYNSPLHF. This rearrangement joins TRBV20-1 to TRBJ1-6; 8 nucleotides match TRBD1. V shed 5 bases, J shed 2 bases, and the junction held 8 bases outside the gene matches. Germline CDR1 is DFQATT and CDR2 is SNEGSKA (reference sequence). There are 16 residues in the CDR3.

The chain links TRBV11-2 to TRBJ2-5; tentative D call: TRBD2 (5 bases). Trimming removed 5 bases at V and 5 bases at J, with 15 bases between. Germline values: CDR1 SGHAT, CDR2 FQNNGV. The CDR3 loop spans 14 amino acids. The CDR3 coding sequence is TGTGCCAGCAGCCCCCACGAGGGCATGGAGACCCAGTACTTC. The encoded protein is CASSPHEGMETQYF.

J is TRBJ1-2 and V is TRBV20-1; TRBD1 might be the D (5 bases). Per the germline V gene, CDR1 is DFQATT and CDR2 is SNEGSKA (reference sequence). Trimming took off 6 bases at V and 8 bases at J, with 22 bases between the two ends. The CDR3 runs to 14 residues. CDR3 in DNA: TGCAGTGCCAGGGCCCCGGGCGGATTTATGGGCTACACCTTC. It translates to CSARAPGGFMGYTF.

The chain combines TRBV27 with TRBJ2-5; a weak D match, TRBD2 (6 bases). Germline-derived CDR1 and CDR2 are MNHEY and SMNVEV (reference sequence). This CDR3 is built from 15 residues. V lost 5 bases to trimming and J lost 1 base, with 14 bases between them. CDR3 loop: CASSVYRRGQETQYF. As DNA, the CDR3 is TGTGCCAGCAGTGTATATCGGCGGGGCCAAGAGACCCAGTACTTC.

A remark on this clonotype: An end of the junction differs from the germline gene, which may be a read error. This rearrangement joins TRBV28 to TRBJ2-7; unclear D gene. Germline V gene lookup returns CDR1 MDHEN and CDR2 SYDVKM. The CDR3 loop spans 15 amino acids. The CDR3 nucleotides read TGTGCCAACAGTTCCCCAACGGCCGGATCCTACGAGCAGTACTTC. This translates into CANSSPTAGSYEQYF.

The V gene is TRBV7-9, the J gene TRBJ2-3; no firm D call. The CDR3 is 15 residues long. Between the trimmed V and J ends, which lost 5 bases and 6 bases, there was a span of 18 bases. Germline V lookup: CDR1 SEHNR, CDR2 FQNEAQ (reference sequence). The CDR3 protein is CASSPQYTSRDTQYF. DNA of the CDR3: TGTGCCAGCAGCCCCCAGTATACCTCTCGGGATACGCAGTATTTT.

This clonotype was counted a few times. The rearrangement links TRBV27 to TRBJ2-7; 7 positions match TRBD2. V gave up 5 bases and J gave up 2 bases; unmatched junction bases: 6. The germline V gene has CDR1 MNHEY and CDR2 SMNVEV (reference sequence). The CDR3 length is 14 residues. CDR3 in amino acids: CASSLGTNPYEQYF. CDR3 coding DNA: TGTGCCAGCAGTCTGGGGACTAACCCCTACGAGCAGTACTTC.

CDR3 amino acids: CASQQGFNADTQYF. The DNA for the CDR3 is TGCGCCAGTCAACAGGGTTTTAACGCAGATACGCAGTATTTT. This rearrangement joins TRBV5-1 to TRBJ2-3; TRBD1 might be the D (6 bases). From germline, CDR1 is SGHRS and CDR2 YFSETQ. The V end lost 8 bases, the J end lost 4 bases, and 17 bases lay between the germline ends. CDR3 length: 14 residues.

This clonotype was found a few times. The rearrangement uses TRBV11-2 and TRBJ2-1; unclear D gene. The germline V gene encodes CDR1 SGHAT and CDR2 FQNNGV. Trimming stripped 5 bases from V and 1 base from J, with 24 bases between. The CDR3 has 19 amino acids. The CDR3 is CASSAEDPSRPGSYNEQFF. The CDR3 coding sequence is TGTGCCAGCAGCGCAGAGGATCCGTCTCGTCCCGGGTCCTACAATGAGCAGTTCTTC.

This chain joins TRBV28 and TRBJ2-1, with 9 bases that match TRBD2. V shed 5 bases, J shed 9 bases, and the junction held 26 bases outside the gene matches. Germline V gene data show CDR1 as MDHEN and CDR2 as SYDVKM. The CDR3 loop spans 20 amino acids. The CDR3 loop reads CASSPPPGAGGTVYTSEQFF. The CDR3 DNA sequence: TGTGCCAGCAGTCCCCCCCCGGGAGCGGGAGGAACCGTCTATACGAGTGAGCAGTTCTTC.

The V gene is TRBV4-2, the J gene TRBJ2-1; 9 bases agree with TRBD2. This CDR3 contains 16 residues. Trimming removed 1 base from V and 9 bases from J; junction bases left unmatched: 10. CDR1 and CDR2 (germline): LGHNA, YNFKEQ. The CDR3 DNA follows: TGTGCCAGCAGCCAAGTCTCTGCGGGAGGGCGTAGTGAGCAGTTCTTC. The encoded protein is CASSQVSAGGRSEQFF.

The chain employs TRBV27 and TRBJ2-1; D remains unclear. The CDR3 totals 14 residues. CDR1 and CDR2 (germline): MNHEY, SMNVEV (reference sequence). The V end was cut by 3 bases, the J end by 2 bases, with 8 bases between. The CDR3 here is CASSFQRPYNEQFF. The CDR3 region has the DNA TGTGCCAGCAGTTTTCAGAGACCCTACAATGAGCAGTTCTTC.

This clonotype appeared a single time. J is TRBJ2-3 and V is TRBV5-1; D is possibly TRBD2 (5 bases). Trimming stripped 2 bases from V and 0 bases from J, with 10 bases between. CDR1 is SGHRS and CDR2 is YFSETQ in the germline V gene. The CDR3 length is 15 residues. The DNA for the CDR3 is TGCGCCAGCAGCTTCGCGGGTACTAGCACAGATACGCAGTATTTT. Translating it yields CASSFAGTSTDTQYF. Full variable domain (outside the CDR3, taken from reference TRBV5-1 and TRBJ2-3): KAGVTQTPRYLIKTRGQQVTLSCSPISGHRSVSWYQQTPGQGLQFLFEYFSETQRNKGNFPGRFSGRQFSNSRSEMNVSTLELGDSALYLCASSFAGTSTDTQYFGPGTRLTVL.

This clonotype has just a few counts. This chain connects TRBV7-2 to TRBJ2-1, with 7 nucleotides matching TRBD2. The CDR3 is made up of 15 amino acids. CDR1 is SGHTA and CDR2 is FQGNSA in the germline V gene. Trimming cost V 7 bases and J 6 bases; bases outside gene matches: 12. This chain's CDR3 is CASNHWETSRNEQFF. The CDR3 DNA follows: TGTGCCAGCAACCATTGGGAGACTAGCCGCAATGAGCAGTTCTTC. The entire variable domain, with the rest obtained from reference TRBV7-2 and TRBJ2-1, is as follows: GAGVSQSPSNKVTEKGKDVELRCDPISGHTALYWYRQSLGQGLEFLIYFQGNSAPDKSGLPSDRFSAERTGGSVSTLTIQRTQQEDSAVYLCASNHWETSRNEQFFGPGTRLTVL.

This clonotype was picked up one time. This CDR3 is CSARGTGVNNEQFF. The CDR3 DNA sequence: TGCAGTGCTAGAGGGACAGGGGTGAACAATGAGCAGTTCTTC. The gene calls are TRBV20-1 and TRBJ2-1; 9 bases align to TRBD1. Germline V gene sequence: CDR1 DFQATT, CDR2 SNEGSKA (reference sequence). This CDR3 region has 14 residues. Unmatched junction bases numbered 3, after V lost 1 base and J lost 5 bases.

The V gene is TRBV29-1, the J gene TRBJ1-1; D call uncertain. Germline V CDR1 and CDR2: SQVTM, ANQGSEA. Trimming took 7 bases from V and 4 from J, leaving 10 bases between them. The CDR3 sequence is 11 residues long. Written as DNA, the CDR3 is TGCAGCGGACGAGGTGCCACTGAAGCTTTCTTT. It translates to CSGRGATEAFF.

The CDR3 loop reads CSDCRGYEQYF. CDR3 DNA sequence: TGCAGCGACTGCAGGGGATACGAGCAGTACTTC. V is TRBV29-1 and J is TRBJ2-5, with a tentative D call TRBD1 (6 bases). The assigned J gene may be wrong: the sequence end matches TRBJ2-7 better. CDR1 and CDR2 from the germline V gene are SQVTM and ANQGSEA. The CDR3 is 11 residues long.

This clonotype occurred many times. This chain uses TRBV4-3 with TRBJ1-2; the D is unclear. The CDR3 is made up of 14 amino acids. Germline CDR1 LGHNA, CDR2 YSLEER. V was cut by 0 bases and J by 3 bases, with 8 bases left in between. CDR3 sequence (DNA): TGCGCCAGCAGCCAAGATGACGGAGACTATGGCTACACCTTC. It is translated as CASSQDDGDYGYTF.

V and J are TRBV7-6 and TRBJ2-1; no reliable D call. CDR1 is SGHVS and CDR2 is FNYEAQ in the germline V gene. CDR3 length: 14 residues. Trimming removed 0 bases from V and 8 bases from J, with 11 bases in between. CDR3 DNA sequence: TGTGCCAGCAGCTTAGCTCGGTCCCCCGATGAGCAGTTCTTC. This gives the protein CASSLARSPDEQFF.

This chain uses TRBV27 with TRBJ2-1; TRBD2 matches at 7 bases. The CDR3 loop spans 16 amino acids. After removal of 5 bases from V and 6 bases from J, the junction contained 13 bases not matched to a gene. Per germline, CDR1 MNHEY and CDR2 SMNVEV (reference sequence). The CDR3 bases are TGTGCCAGCAGTCTACAGGCCGGGGAGGGCCCCAATGAGCAGTTCTTC. Residues: CASSLQAGEGPNEQFF.

The chain couples TRBV6-1 to TRBJ2-1; TRBD2 might be the D (6 bases). Trimming pared 3 bases from V and 10 bases from J, leaving 16 bases between. The CDR3 spans 14 residues. CDR1 MNHNS and CDR2 SASEGT come from the germline V gene. The CDR3 region has the DNA TGTGCCAGCAGTGATCGGGACTCCGCCAAAGAGCAGTTCTTC. Encoded protein: CASSDRDSAKEQFF.

The chain uses TRBV20-1 and TRBJ2-3; 9 bases match TRBD2. The CDR3 has 16 residues. The germline gives CDR1 DFQATT, CDR2 SNEGSKA (reference sequence). The V gene end was trimmed by 6 bases and the J gene end by 3 bases; junction bases not matched to a gene: 13. The DNA for the CDR3 is TGCAGTGCCCGAACCGGACTAGCGAGATTTACAGATACGCAGTATTTT. Translated, it gives CSARTGLARFTDTQYF.

The chain links TRBV20-1 to TRBJ2-4; unclear D gene. Germline values: CDR1 DFQATT, CDR2 SNEGSKA (reference sequence). This CDR3 is 9 amino acids long. The DNA of the CDR3 is TGCACTTCGGTGTACATTCAGTACTTC. Its translation is CTSVYIQYF.

V is TRBV30 and J is TRBJ1-1; D ambiguous. Between the trimmed V and J ends, which lost 0 bases and 6 bases, there was a span of 8 bases. CDR3 length equals 12 residues. Germline loops: CDR1 GTSNPN, CDR2 SVGIG (reference sequence). The CDR3 nucleotides are TGTGCCTGGAGTGTCGGGGTAGCTGAAGCTTTCTTT. Translating gives CAWSVGVAEAFF.

This sequence joins TRBV7-9 and TRBJ2-1; 9 bases line up with TRBD2. Germline V gene data show CDR1 as SEHNR and CDR2 as FQNEAQ (reference sequence). This CDR3 spans 13 amino acids. The V gene end was trimmed by 8 bases and the J gene end by 7 bases; junction bases not matched to a gene: 6. CDR3 bases: TGTGCCAGCCAGAATAGCGGGGGAAATGAGCAGTTCTTC. As protein: CASQNSGGNEQFF.

This chain joins TRBV6-2 or TRBV6-3 and TRBJ1-5, with D perhaps TRBD1 (6 bases). The V gene's germline CDR1 is MNHEY and CDR2 SVGEGT. There are 15 residues in the CDR3. V lost 6 bases to trimming and J lost 1 base, with 13 bases between them. In DNA, the CDR3 is TGTGCCAGCAGCCGCGGGGGGGCGAGCAATCAGCCCCAGCATTTT. This encodes CASSRGGASNQPQHF.

This chain links TRBV20-1 with TRBJ2-5; possibly TRBD2 for D (5 bases). The CDR3 extends over 13 amino acids. V was shortened by 6 bases and J by 5 bases, with 16 bases between the two germline ends. Germline CDR1 and CDR2: DFQATT and SNEGSKA (reference sequence). The DNA for the CDR3 is TGCAGTGCAGGGAGTTCGCGGCAGGAGACCCAGTACTTC. Its translation: CSAGSSRQETQYF.

The chain has TRBV20-1 and TRBJ2-4; D unclear. Judging by the DNA end, TRBJ2-7 fits better; the J call may be wrong. The CDR3 is 11 residues long. CDR1 is DFQATT, CDR2 SNEGSKA, per germline (reference sequence). The CDR3: CSAALVGEQYF. Written as DNA, the CDR3 is TGCAGTGCTGCCCTGGTTGGCGAGCAGTACTTC.

CDR3 residues: CASSSRTNSGGYSTDTQYF. In nucleotides, the CDR3 is TGCGCCAGCAGCTCACGTACCAATAGCGGGGGATATAGCACAGATACGCAGTATTTT. The chain joins TRBV5-1 to TRBJ2-3; 9 bases map to TRBD2. J lost 0 bases, V lost 3 bases, and 14 bases had no gene match. The CDR3 sequence is 19 residues long. Per germline, CDR1 SGHRS and CDR2 YFSETQ.